This TCR beta chain emerged from a study of control samples from healthy donors and cancer patients. Profiling relied on immunoSEQ multiplex PCR, and the TCRdb table lists in-frame clones only, not all of them. The data show 100,000 to 150,000 clones, about nine tenths seen once. There are 16 residues in the CDR3. Unmatched junction bases numbered 6, after V lost 0 bases and J lost 2 bases. Germline assignment: CDR1 LGHNA and CDR2 YSLEER. This receptor was taken from a man between 35 and 55 years old in good health. The chain couples TRBV4-3 to TRBJ1-2; 7 nucleotides align to TRBD1. Sequencing was done on a sample of blood. This CDR3 reads CASSQERGGRNYGYTF. CDR3 nucleotide sequence: TGCGCCAGCAGCCAAGAACGAGGGGGCAGGAACTATGGCTACACCTTC.